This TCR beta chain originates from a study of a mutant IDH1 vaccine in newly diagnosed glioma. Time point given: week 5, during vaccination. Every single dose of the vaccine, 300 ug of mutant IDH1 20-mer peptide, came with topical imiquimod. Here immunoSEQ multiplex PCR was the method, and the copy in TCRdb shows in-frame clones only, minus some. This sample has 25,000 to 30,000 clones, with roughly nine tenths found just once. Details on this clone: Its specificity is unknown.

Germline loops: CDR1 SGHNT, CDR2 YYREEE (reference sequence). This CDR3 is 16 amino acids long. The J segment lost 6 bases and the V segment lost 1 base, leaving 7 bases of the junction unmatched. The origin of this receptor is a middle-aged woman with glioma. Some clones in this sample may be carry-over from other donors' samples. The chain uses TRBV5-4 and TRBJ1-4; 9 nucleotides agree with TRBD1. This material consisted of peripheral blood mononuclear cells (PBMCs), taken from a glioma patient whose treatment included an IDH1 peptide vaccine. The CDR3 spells CASSLRVGTGHEKLFF. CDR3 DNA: TGTGCCAGCAGCTTGAGGGTAGGGACAGGGCATGAAAAACTGTTTTTT. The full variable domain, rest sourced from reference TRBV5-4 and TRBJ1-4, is ETGVTQSPTHLIKTRGQQVTLRCSSQSGHNTVSWYQQALGQGPQFIFQYYREEENGRGNFPPRFSGLQFPNYSSELNVNALELDDSALYLCASSLRVGTGHEKLFFGSGTQLSVL.